This T cell receptor beta chain was identified during a study of regulatory T cells in long-lasting Graves disease. The CDR3 runs to 14 residues. Between the trimmed V and J ends, which lost 3 bases and 4 bases, there was a span of 12 bases. Germline V CDR1 and CDR2: SGHTA, FQGNSA. Sequencing libraries for TCR beta were prepared with iRepertoire HTBI primers and Arm-PCR of CDR3 regions. In TCRdb, the multiplex PCR reads were re-called with MiXCR into one record per CDR3 protein. This table has under 250,000 distinct CDR3 sequences, 20% to 25% appearing once. The time point: newly diagnosed GD, antithyroid drugs for less than 3 months. Construction of the TCR library relied on RNA isolated from PBMCs. Clinicians diagnosed Graves' disease using American Thyroid Association guidelines. The source of the patients was an endocrinology department in Xi'an, China. Nine milliliters of peripheral blood went into EDTA tubes.

The receptor was isolated from a female donor with Graves disease. This material consisted of peripheral blood mononuclear cells (PBMCs), taken at new diagnosis, from a patient treated with antithyroid drugs. The chain is built from TRBV7-2 and TRBJ2-5; TRBD1 might be the D (6 bases). The CDR3 nucleotides read TGTGCCAGCAGCTTTTCCAGGGGTGGAGAGACCCAGTACTTC. This translates into CASSFSRGGETQYF.